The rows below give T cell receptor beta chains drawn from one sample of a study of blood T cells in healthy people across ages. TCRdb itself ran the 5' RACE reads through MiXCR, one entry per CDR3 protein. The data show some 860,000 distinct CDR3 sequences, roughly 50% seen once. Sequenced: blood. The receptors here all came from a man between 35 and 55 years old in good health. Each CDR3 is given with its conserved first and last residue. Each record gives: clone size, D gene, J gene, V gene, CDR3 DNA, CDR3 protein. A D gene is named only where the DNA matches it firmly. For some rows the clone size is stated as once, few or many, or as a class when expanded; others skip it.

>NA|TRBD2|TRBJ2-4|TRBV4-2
TGTGCCAGCAGCCAAGCTGGACTAGCGGGAGCCAACAAAAACATTCAGTACTTC
CASSQAGLAGANKNIQYF
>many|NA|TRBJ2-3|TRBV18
TGTGCCAGCGCACCGGTAGAAGATACGCAGTATTTT
CASAPVEDTQYF
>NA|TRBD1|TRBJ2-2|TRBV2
TGTGCCAGCTCGACAGGGTGGGCCGGGGAGCTGTTTTTT
CASSTGWAGELFF
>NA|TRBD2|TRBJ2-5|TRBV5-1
TGCGCCAGCAGCTTGGGAGTAGCGGGAGATGGTGAGCAGTACTTC
CASSLGVAGDGEQYF
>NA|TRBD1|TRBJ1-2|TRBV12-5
TGTGCTAGTGGTTTGGCACCGGACAGGGATGGCTACACCTTC
CASGLAPDRDGYTF
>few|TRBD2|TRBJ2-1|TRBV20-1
TGCAGTGCTAGATCGGCTAGCGGGAGGGAAGACAATGAGCAGTTCTTC
CSARSASGREDNEQFF
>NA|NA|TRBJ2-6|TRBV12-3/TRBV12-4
TGTGCCAGCAACAAACCAGGGGATGGGGCCAACGTCCTGACTTTC
CASNKPGDGANVLTF
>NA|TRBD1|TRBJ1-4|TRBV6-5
TGTGCCAGCAAGCTTCAGGGGGTTGGTGAAAAACTGTTTTTT
CASKLQGVGEKLFF
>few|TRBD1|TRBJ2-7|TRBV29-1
TGCAGCGTTGACGGACAGGGGAAACACGAGCAGTACTTC
CSVDGQGKHEQYF
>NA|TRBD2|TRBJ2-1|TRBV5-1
TGCGCCAGCTCGTCCGCGGGGGGGTTTAATGAGCAGTTCTTC
CASSSAGGFNEQFF
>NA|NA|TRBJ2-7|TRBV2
TGTGCCAGCAGTGCCCAGGGGACATCCGAGCAGTACTTC
CASSAQGTSEQYF
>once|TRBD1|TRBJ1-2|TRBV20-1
TGCAGTGCTATTCATAGTGGGACAGCAAACGGCTACACCTTC
CSAIHSGTANGYTF
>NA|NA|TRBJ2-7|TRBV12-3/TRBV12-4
TGTGCCAGCAGTTTTGGAGGCCTGAGCTCCTACGAGCAGTACTTC
CASSFGGLSSYEQYF
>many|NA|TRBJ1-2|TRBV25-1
TGTGCCAGCAGCCAATTAGGGGGGTCAGGTGGCTACACCTTC
CASSQLGGSGGYTF
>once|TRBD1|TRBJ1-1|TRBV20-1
TGCAGTGCTAGACCAACAGGGGGTGGGTACCTGAACACTGAAGCTTTCTTT
CSARPTGGGYLNTEAFF
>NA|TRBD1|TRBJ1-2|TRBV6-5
TGTGCCAGCAGCCGAGGGACAGGGACCTATGGCTACACCTTC
CASSRGTGTYGYTF
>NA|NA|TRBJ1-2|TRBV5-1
TGCGCCAGCAGCCCGGAGGACTGGTTCACCTATGGCTACACCTTC
CASSPEDWFTYGYTF
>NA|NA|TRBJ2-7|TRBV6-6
TGTGCCAGCGGCCACGCCCCGGGAGAGGCCTACGAGCAGTACTTC
CASGHAPGEAYEQYF
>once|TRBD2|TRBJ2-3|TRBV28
TGTGCCAGCCTAGCGGGGGGGGGCACAGATACGCAGTATTTT
CASLAGGGTDTQYF
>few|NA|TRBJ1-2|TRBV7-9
TGTGCCAGCAGCCCGACAGGATTTCGCGGCTACACCTTC
CASSPTGFRGYTF
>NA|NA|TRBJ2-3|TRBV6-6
TGTGCCAGCAGTTACGACGAGGGGGGGCTCGGCACAGATACGCAGTATTTT
CASSYDEGGLGTDTQYF
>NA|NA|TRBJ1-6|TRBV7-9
TGTGCCAGCAGCCCCAAGGGGTCCTATAATTCACCCCTCCACTTT
CASSPKGSYNSPLHF
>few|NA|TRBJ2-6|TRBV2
TGTGCCAGCAGTGAGGGCGTTGGGGCCAACGTCCTGACTTTC
CASSEGVGANVLTF